A selection of T cell receptor beta chains follows, all from one sample in a study of T cells in Graves' hyperthyroidism and ophthalmopathy. TCRdb independently ran MiXCR on the multiplex PCR reads; one entry per CDR3 protein. The sample includes some 770,000 distinct CDR3 sequences, roughly 17% of them seen just once. Sequencing used blood. Receptor source: a man aged 18 to 29 with Graves' hyperthyroidism. Each CDR3 is given with its conserved first and last residue. D genes are given only for firm matches. Expanded clones are given a class, and other clones once, few, many or no size at all.

v_gene	abundance	j_gene	d_gene	CDR3aa	CDR3nt
TRBV18	many	TRBJ1-2	-	CASSPLPGGADNYGYTF	TGTGCCAGCTCACCACTACCTGGGGGGGCGGACAACTATGGCTACACCTTC
TRBV10-2	-	TRBJ1-1	-	CASSTGREAFF	TGCGCCAGCAGTACCGGACGGGAAGCTTTCTTT
TRBV7-9	-	TRBJ2-5	-	CASSLVLGGGRSRGGESETQYF	TGTGCCAGCAGCTTAGTCCTAGGGGGGGGCAGATCGAGGGGAGGCGAATCGGAGACCCAGTACTTC
TRBV5-1	few	TRBJ2-7	-	CASSRTQGSMVEQYF	TGCGCCAGCAGTCGGACCCAGGGCAGCATGGTCGAGCAGTACTTC
TRBV11-3	many	TRBJ2-3	TRBD2	CASSFPHSREGLPDTQYF	TGTGCCAGCAGCTTCCCCCACTCCCGGGAGGGCCTCCCAGATACGCAGTATTTT
TRBV20-1	-	TRBJ2-1	TRBD2	CSARGLAANEQFF	TGCAGTGCTAGAGGACTAGCGGCTAATGAGCAGTTCTTC
TRBV27	many	TRBJ2-3	-	CASSFVGASRTDTQYF	TGTGCCAGCAGTTTCGTGGGGGCAAGTAGGACAGATACGCAGTATTTT
TRBV28	many	TRBJ2-5	-	CASSRRSMYQETQYF	TGTGCCAGCAGTCGCCGATCTATGTACCAAGAGACCCAGTACTTC
TRBV9	-	TRBJ1-3	-	CASSSREDSGNTIYF	TGTGCCAGCAGCTCCCGGGAAGACTCTGGAAACACCATATATTTT
TRBV6-1	-	TRBJ2-2	TRBD1	CASTSGTGYFLGELFF	TGTGCCAGCACCTCGGGGACAGGGTATTTTCTCGGGGAGCTGTTTTTT
TRBV18	few	TRBJ2-5	TRBD2	CASSPGLAGKETQYF	TGTGCCAGCTCACCCGGACTAGCGGGAAAAGAGACCCAGTACTTC
TRBV30	-	TRBJ1-5	TRBD1	CAWTTGQVSNQPQHF	TGTGCCTGGACCACGGGACAGGTTAGCAATCAGCCCCAGCATTTT
TRBV6-1	-	TRBJ1-2	-	CASRPAGTPRYGYTF	TGTGCCAGCAGACCGGCAGGGACGCCACGGTATGGCTACACCTTC
TRBV29-1	-	TRBJ2-3	TRBD2	CSVEGGLAASRLRTDTQYF	TGCAGCGTTGAAGGGGGACTAGCGGCCTCTCGGCTCCGAACAGATACGCAGTATTTT
TRBV6-1	-	TRBJ2-3	TRBD1	CASSELRTGASDTQYF	TGTGCCAGCAGTGAATTAAGGACAGGGGCATCAGATACGCAGTATTTT
TRBV28	many	TRBJ2-7	-	CASRATGFGEQYF	TGTGCCAGCAGGGCTACAGGGTTCGGCGAGCAGTACTTC
TRBV3-1	many	TRBJ2-1	-	CASSPLGAVGTYNEQFF	TGTGCCAGCAGCCCCTTGGGCGCGGTAGGGACTTACAATGAGCAGTTCTTC
TRBV20-1	many	TRBJ2-7	TRBD1	CSAGQGYEQYF	TGCAGTGCCGGACAGGGCTACGAGCAGTACTTC
TRBV19	-	TRBJ1-1	-	CASSRTAHEAFF	TGTGCCAGTAGCCGGACAGCGCATGAAGCTTTCTTT
TRBV20-1	-	TRBJ2-7	-	CSARDFIAESYEQYF	TGCAGTGCTAGAGATTTTATAGCGGAATCCTACGAGCAGTACTTC
TRBV29-1	many	TRBJ2-1	TRBD1	CSVERTGALYNEQFF	TGCAGCGTTGAGCGAACAGGGGCCCTTTACAATGAGCAGTTCTTC
TRBV28	many	TRBJ2-1	-	CASSFSEVAQFF	TGTGCCAGCAGTTTCTCCGAGGTTGCGCAGTTCTTC
TRBV20-1	-	TRBJ1-3	-	CSAPRGSGNTIYF	TGCAGTGCTCCTAGGGGGTCTGGAAACACCATATATTTT
TRBV20-1	many	TRBJ1-1	-	CSAVLRSGEAFF	TGCAGTGCTGTCTTAAGGTCCGGGGAAGCTTTCTTT
TRBV24-1	-	TRBJ2-1	-	CATVQSNEQFF	TGTGCCACCGTACAGAGCAATGAGCAGTTCTTC
TRBV28	-	TRBJ2-7	TRBD1	CASSSLLTGAYEQYF	TGTGCCAGCAGTTCCCTACTTACAGGGGCATACGAGCAGTACTTC
TRBV2	many	TRBJ1-2	TRBD1	CASTRSGTGGDDGYTF	TGTGCCAGCACTCGATCAGGGACAGGGGGTGATGATGGCTACACCTTC
TRBV7-2	many	TRBJ1-1	TRBD1	CASSFDRGNTEAFF	TGTGCCAGCAGCTTTGACAGGGGGAACACTGAAGCTTTCTTT
TRBV7-6	-	TRBJ2-7	-	CASSLSEGLGIEQYF	TGTGCCAGCAGCTTATCCGAGGGCCTAGGAATCGAGCAGTACTTC
TRBV3-1	many	TRBJ2-1	TRBD2	CASSQPGTSGNEQFF	TGTGCCAGCAGCCAGCCCGGGACTAGCGGGAATGAGCAGTTCTTC
TRBV10-2	few	TRBJ2-3	-	CASWTASTDTQYF	TGCGCCAGCTGGACGGCTAGCACAGATACGCAGTATTTT
TRBV30	-	TRBJ2-1	TRBD2	CAWNALGSSGREFF	TGTGCCTGGAATGCCTTGGGATCTAGCGGGCGCGAGTTCTTC
TRBV28	many	TRBJ2-3	TRBD1	CASRRDRRMGRTSTDTQYF	TGTGCCAGCAGGAGGGACAGGCGGATGGGAAGGACTAGCACAGATACGCAGTATTTT
TRBV10-3	few	TRBJ1-3	-	CAISHLVSGNTIYF	TGTGCCATCAGTCATCTCGTCTCTGGAAACACCATATATTTT
TRBV11-3	-	TRBJ2-7	TRBD1	CASRAGGTGVRSPYEQYF	TGTGCCAGCAGGGCTGGGGGGACAGGGGTCCGTTCCCCCTACGAGCAGTACTTC
TRBV20-1	many	TRBJ2-1	TRBD2	CSARKTSGRAYNEQFF	TGCAGTGCTAGAAAAACTAGCGGGAGGGCCTACAATGAGCAGTTCTTC
TRBV5-1	many	TRBJ1-5	-	CASSPPPYQPQHF	TGCGCCAGCAGCCCACCCCCCTATCAGCCCCAGCATTTT
TRBV7-2	-	TRBJ2-1	-	CASSLVWLGNEQFF	TGTGCCAGCAGCTTAGTCTGGCTGGGTAATGAGCAGTTCTTC